This T cell receptor (beta chain) was documented in a study of cytomegalovirus exposure and HLA in healthy donors. The PCR had 60 Vbeta and 13 Jbeta primers. The data were produced by immunoSEQ multiplex PCR, yet TCRdb's version contains in-frame clones alone and is incomplete. This sample has roughly 99,000 clones, with 76% found just once. The sequence derives from a young man in good health and CMV-seronegative. Sequencing was done on a sample of PBMCs.

In DNA, the CDR3 is TGTGCCAGCAGTCTCCAGACAGGGACGAGTACTGAAGCTTTCTTT. Protein product: CASSLQTGTSTEAFF. V usage is TRBV27 and J usage is TRBJ1-1; the match to TRBD1 covers 7 bases. V dropped 5 bases and J dropped 5; count of bases not matched to a gene: 11. Germline V lookup: CDR1 MNHEY, CDR2 SMNVEV (reference sequence). The CDR3 covers 15 residues.